This T cell receptor beta chain was sequenced for a study of T cell responses to AZD1222 COVID-19 vaccine. Whole-study findings and limits: Donors were largely white British and mainly female; clonal diversity was possibly underestimated.

Worth noting for this clone: The antigen remains unidentified.

Assay used: immunoSEQ multiplex PCR; TCRdb lists only in-frame clones, some missing. The repertoire holds more than 150,000 clones, with roughly nine tenths as singletons. With 2 bases removed from V and 6 bases from J, the gap between germline ends came to 8 bases. This CDR3 is 13 amino acids long. This TCR was sampled from an adult who received the AZD1222 COVID-19 vaccine. The chain has TRBV12-3 or TRBV12-4 and TRBJ2-1, with unresolved D. The sequenced sample was peripheral blood, obtained 28 days after the second AZD1222 dose. CDR3 coding DNA: TGTGCCAGCAGTTTACGGGCCAGCAATGAGCAGTTCTTC. Protein: CASSLRASNEQFF.